The 21 T cell receptor beta chains in this list originate from one sample, sequenced in a study of CXCR3-negative and CXCR3-positive naive CD8 T cells. Their target antigens are unknown. The study, taken as a whole, reports: Relative to CXCR3-negative naive cells, CXCR3-positive naive cells had more hydrophobic TRB CDR3s.

Carrying UMI labels, the TRB cDNA libraries were prepared through 5' RACE. TCRdb re-called the 5' RACE reads, yielding one record per CDR3 amino acid sequence without DNA. The table lists 60,000 to 65,000 distinct CDR3 sequences. The sequenced sample was naive CXCR3+ CD8+ T cells from blood. Subset of the sample: CD45RO-CCR7+CD27+CD95- naive CD8+ T cells expressing CXCR3 (TNR3+). Receptor source: a human donor in good health. Some clones in this sample may be carry-over from other donors' samples.

The chain recombines TRBV29-1 with TRBJ1-2. This CDR3 is built from 14 residues. The V gene's germline CDR1 is SQVTM and CDR2 ANQGSEA. CDR3 protein: CSVLSGSPNYGYTF.

V is TRBV7-3 and J is TRBJ2-1; absent DNA, TCRdb's TRBD1 call cannot be checked. Germline values: CDR1 SGHTA, CDR2 FQGTGA. The CDR3 is 14 residues long. CDR3 in amino acids: CASSLLLTGDEQFF.

The CDR3 sequence: CSVGEAGYSYEQYF. The chain joins TRBV29-1 to TRBJ2-7; TCRdb's D call of TRBD2 is untestable without DNA. Germline V gene sequence: CDR1 SQVTM, CDR2 ANQGSEA. The length of the CDR3 is 14 residues.

V is TRBV4-3 and J is TRBJ2-1; the D gene TCRdb calls, TRBD2, cannot be checked with no DNA. CDR1 is LGHNA and CDR2 is YSLEER in the germline V gene. There are 17 residues in the CDR3. The CDR3 spells CASSQDHKAPSYNEQFF.

The rearrangement uses TRBV4-2 and TRBJ2-1. CDR1 is LGHNA and CDR2 is YNFKEQ in the germline V gene. The CDR3 contains 13 residues. Here the CDR3 reads CASSQNVGYEQFF.

This chain links TRBV7-8 with TRBJ2-1; TCRdb reports TRBD2, a call that lacks DNA to check it against. The CDR3 has 16 amino acids. Germline V gene data show CDR1 as SGHVS and CDR2 as FQNEAQ. CDR3: CASSLLASTIYNEQFF.

The chain combines TRBV7-9 with TRBJ2-5. CDR3 length: 13 residues. Per the germline V gene, CDR1 is SEHNR and CDR2 is FQNEAQ (reference sequence). The CDR3 region is CASSPQLAETQYF.

This sequence joins TRBV10-2 and TRBJ2-7; TCRdb's D call of TRBD1 is untestable without DNA. The CDR3 runs to 12 residues. The germline gives CDR1 WSHSY, CDR2 SAAADI. The CDR3 reads CASRPGGYEQYF.

This chain uses TRBV4-2 with TRBJ2-7; TCRdb calls TRBD2, which cannot be checked without DNA. CDR1 is LGHNA and CDR2 is YNFKEQ in the germline V gene. CDR3 length: 14 residues. The CDR3 here is CASSQDPATLTQYF.

The J gene is TRBJ2-2, the V gene TRBV29-1. CDR3 size: 13 residues. The germline V gene encodes CDR1 SQVTM and CDR2 ANQGSEA. This chain's CDR3 is CSAVEANTGELFF.

The chain is built from TRBV4-2 and TRBJ1-4. Germline loops: CDR1 LGHNA, CDR2 YNFKEQ. CDR3 length equals 15 residues. The CDR3 loop reads CATSQESATNEKLFF.

The chain combines TRBV7-8 with TRBJ2-7; TCRdb gives TRBD1 as the D gene, but with no DNA this cannot be confirmed. In germline, CDR1 is SGHVS, CDR2 FQNEAQ. The CDR3 consists of 14 residues. The CDR3 loop reads CASSRPGQTYEQYF.

The genes are TRBV7-9 and TRBJ1-1. From germline, CDR1 is SEHNR and CDR2 FQNEAQ (reference sequence). This CDR3 region has 14 residues. CDR3 loop: CASSTKTDATEAFF.

The CDR3 reads CASSLVMTGSQNTEAFF. The genes are TRBV7-8 and TRBJ1-1; no DNA is available, so the TRBD1 call from TCRdb remains unchecked. Germline V gene lookup returns CDR1 SGHVS and CDR2 FQNEAQ. The CDR3 is 17 amino acids.

The CDR3 loop reads CAGNQRPTDTQYF. The gene calls are TRBV28 and TRBJ2-3; TCRdb proposes TRBD1, but this gene call is untestable without DNA. The CDR3 contains 13 residues. In germline, CDR1 is MDHEN, CDR2 SYDVKM. Based on the CDR3 plus reference TRBV28 and TRBJ2-3, the full variable domain is DVKVTQSSRYLVKRTGEKVFLECVQDMDHENMFWYRQDPGLGLRLIYFSYDVKMKEKGDIPEGYSVSREKKERFSLILESASTNQTSMYLCAGNQRPTDTQYFGPGTRLTVL.

The rearrangement joins TRBV7-9 to TRBJ1-4; TCRdb selects TRBD1, and the lack of DNA leaves this call unchecked. CDR1 and CDR2 (germline): SEHNR, FQNEAQ (reference sequence). The CDR3 is 15 amino acids. CDR3 sequence: CASSLLEGANEKLFF.

This sequence joins TRBV4-2 and TRBJ2-2; TCRdb indicates TRBD1, and absent DNA this call remains unverified. Germline loops: CDR1 LGHNA, CDR2 YNFKEQ. CDR3 length: 19 amino acids. The CDR3: CASSQDPSTGVRDTGELFF.

The chain joins TRBV4-3 to TRBJ2-2. From germline, CDR1 is LGHNA and CDR2 YSLEER. The CDR3 spans 11 residues. Here the CDR3 reads CASSQGWELFF.

V is TRBV12-3 or TRBV12-4 and J is TRBJ1-2; without DNA, the TCRdb call of TRBD1 cannot be checked. This CDR3 is 14 amino acids long. The CDR3: CASNPDSLNYGYTF.

The genes are TRBV6-4 and TRBJ2-3; with no DNA, the TCRdb D assignment of TRBD1 cannot be verified. This CDR3 contains 15 residues. CDR1 is MRHNA, CDR2 SNTAGT, per germline. The chain's CDR3 is CASRPTGVGTDTQYF.

This chain's CDR3 is CATSSILAGGNEQFF. The rearrangement joins TRBV15 to TRBJ2-1. The CDR3 has 15 amino acids. Germline V gene lookup returns CDR1 LNHNV and CDR2 YYDKDF (reference sequence).